This T cell receptor (beta chain) was retrieved from a study of cytomegalovirus exposure and HLA in healthy donors. Study overall: Ancestry clustering placed more than 65% of roughly 400 genotyped donors in the Caucasian-associated cluster. Findings and caveats of the study: A later analysis associated under 20,000 TCR beta sequences with HLA alleles at a 0.05 false discovery rate. For cytomegalovirus status, the classifier reportedly gave diagnoses with high specificity and sensitivity. Most observed TCR sequences were rare, whereas some public TCRs were detected in many donors.

In germline, CDR1 is MDHEN, CDR2 SYDVKM. The CDR3 consists of 14 residues. Between the trimmed V and J ends, which lost 3 bases and 4 bases, there was a span of 9 bases. Turning to this clone: Antigen: not known.

The study ran its PCR with 60 Vbeta and 13 Jbeta primers. TCRdb's table, derived via immunoSEQ multiplex PCR, lists solely in-frame clones and lacks some. The profile covers around 150,000 clones, with roughly 77% appearing a single time and about 4% taken by the ten largest. Sequenced: PBMCs. The chain carries TRBV28 and TRBJ2-2; D is uncertain. The source of this sequence is a man younger than 40 in good health and CMV-seropositive. In DNA form, the CDR3 reads TGTGCCAGCAGTTTCTCTAGTAGCACCGGGGAGCTGTTTTTT. This encodes CASSFSSSTGELFF.